This passage covers 12 T cell receptor beta chains from one sample sequenced in a study of blood T cell repertoires in COVID-19. TCRdb keeps only in-frame clones here, not all; method: immunoSEQ multiplex PCR. Among about 110,000 clones, 88% were seen once, and the ten largest hold 3% to 3.5%. The sample consisted of peripheral blood. The receptors come from a woman aged 50 to 60 with acute or convalescent COVID-19.

V gene TRBV25-1 combines with J gene TRBJ1-3, with D perhaps TRBD1 (6 bases). The germline V gene encodes CDR1 MGHDK and CDR2 SYGVNS. V was cut by 0 bases and J by 2 bases, with 14 bases left in between. The CDR3 is 17 residues long. The DNA of the CDR3 is TGTGCCAGCAGTGAATATGGGGCAGGGGCTACTGGAAACACCATATATTTT. It codes for CASSEYGAGATGNTIYF.

This clone was detected only a few times. This sequence joins TRBV28 and TRBJ2-7; TRBD1 matches 8 bases. CDR3 length equals 15 residues. Germline V CDR1 and CDR2: MDHEN, SYDVKM. With V trimmed by 6 bases and J by 2 bases, 9 bases remained unmatched. CDR3 bases: TGTGCCAGCAGCCACAGGGGGACTCTAACCTACGAGCAGTACTTC. Translated: CASSHRGTLTYEQYF.

V usage is TRBV6-5 and J usage is TRBJ1-2, with unresolved D. The CDR3 has 15 amino acids. Trimming took 8 bases from V and 0 from J, leaving 16 bases between them. Per the germline V gene, CDR1 is MNHEY and CDR2 is SVGAGI. CDR3 sequence reads: CASSLRQSANYGYTF. In DNA form, the CDR3 reads TGTGCCAGCTCCCTGAGACAATCAGCTAACTATGGCTACACCTTC.

This clone was counted a few times. J is TRBJ1-2 and V is TRBV3-1 (or the pseudogene TRBV3-2); D is undetermined. CDR1 is LGHDT, CDR2 YNNKEL, per germline (reference sequence). V was trimmed by 1 base and J by 6 bases, leaving 12 bases between them. The CDR3 has 14 amino acids. CDR3: CASSQAPGVDGYTF. As DNA, the CDR3 is TGTGCCAGCAGCCAAGCACCCGGGGTGGATGGCTACACCTTC.

V and J are TRBV29-1 and TRBJ2-5; possibly TRBD2 for D (5 bases). Per the germline V gene, CDR1 is SQVTM and CDR2 is ANQGSEA. V lost 2 bases and J lost 7, with 8 bases in between. This CDR3 contains 11 residues. The CDR3 loop is CSVERRWTQYF. The CDR3 region has the DNA TGCAGCGTTGAAAGGAGGTGGACCCAGTACTTC.

V gene TRBV28 combines with J gene TRBJ2-1, with TRBD1 matching over 8 bases. Germline CDR1 is MDHEN and CDR2 is SYDVKM. V was pared by 4 bases and J by 4 bases, with 6 bases of the junction left unmatched. The CDR3 length is 15 residues. The CDR3 DNA is TGTGCCAGCAGTTGGGCAGGGGGCGAGTACAATGAGCAGTTCTTC. It is translated as CASSWAGGEYNEQFF.

This chain connects TRBV14 to TRBJ1-4, with D hard to call. The CDR3 covers 16 residues. V gave up 0 bases and J gave up 7 bases, with 15 bases separating them. CDR1 is SGHDN and CDR2 is FVKESK in the germline V gene. The CDR3 bases are TGTGCCAGCAGCCAAGACCCCCCGCCAGGAGGTGAAAAACTGTTTTTT. This sequence encodes CASSQDPPPGGEKLFF.

DNA of the CDR3: TGCGCCAGCAGCGTTCGTCCGGGGACAATGAACACTGAAGCTTTCTTT. Amino acids: CASSVRPGTMNTEAFF. The chain recombines TRBV5-1 with TRBJ1-1, with D perhaps TRBD1 (6 bases). CDR1 and CDR2 from the germline V gene are SGHRS and YFSETQ. V shed 4 bases and J shed 0 bases, with 16 bases lying between them. The CDR3 runs 16 residues. Based on the CDR3 plus reference TRBV5-1 and TRBJ1-1, the full variable domain is KAGVTQTPRYLIKTRGQQVTLSCSPISGHRSVSWYQQTPGQGLQFLFEYFSETQRNKGNFPGRFSGRQFSNSRSEMNVSTLELGDSALYLCASSVRPGTMNTEAFFGQGTRLTVV.

This clone was seen only a few times. The CDR3 nucleotides are TGCGCCAGCAGCCAAGAGCCAGGGACAGTTTATGGCTACACCTTC. Protein product: CASSQEPGTVYGYTF. This rearrangement joins TRBV4-1 to TRBJ1-2, with 7 bases identical to TRBD1. Germline V gene sequence: CDR1 MGHRA, CDR2 YSYEKL. CDR3 length: 15 amino acids. The V segment lost 0 bases and the J segment 5 bases; nucleotides outside the gene matches: 6.

The V and J genes are TRBV21-1 and TRBJ2-3; the table names TRBD2, a call not compared with the DNA. TRBV21-1 is a pseudogene segment. This CDR3 is built from 16 residues. Here the CDR3 reads CASSTRLAGAKDTQYF. CDR3 nucleotide sequence: TGTGCCAGCAGCACTAGACTAGCGGGAGCGAAAGATACGCAGTATTTT.

The V call is TRBV6-6, the J call TRBJ2-7; 7 positions match TRBD1. The junction had 13 bases not matched to a gene; V was cut back by 5 bases and J by 6 bases. CDR1 and CDR2 from the germline V gene are MNHNY and SVGAGI (reference sequence). This CDR3 is 15 amino acids long. This CDR3 reads CASSREGAQNPEQYF. DNA of the CDR3: TGTGCCAGCAGTCGAGAGGGGGCGCAAAATCCCGAGCAGTACTTC.

V is TRBV11-2 and J is TRBJ1-1; D not certain. The germline CDR1 and CDR2 sequences are SGHAT and FQNNGV. This CDR3 is 13 amino acids long. Trimming shortened V by 0 bases and J by 10 bases, and 12 bases separated the two germline ends. This CDR3 is CASSLDRGQGAFF. For the CDR3, the DNA is TGTGCCAGCAGCTTAGATCGCGGGCAAGGAGCTTTCTTT.